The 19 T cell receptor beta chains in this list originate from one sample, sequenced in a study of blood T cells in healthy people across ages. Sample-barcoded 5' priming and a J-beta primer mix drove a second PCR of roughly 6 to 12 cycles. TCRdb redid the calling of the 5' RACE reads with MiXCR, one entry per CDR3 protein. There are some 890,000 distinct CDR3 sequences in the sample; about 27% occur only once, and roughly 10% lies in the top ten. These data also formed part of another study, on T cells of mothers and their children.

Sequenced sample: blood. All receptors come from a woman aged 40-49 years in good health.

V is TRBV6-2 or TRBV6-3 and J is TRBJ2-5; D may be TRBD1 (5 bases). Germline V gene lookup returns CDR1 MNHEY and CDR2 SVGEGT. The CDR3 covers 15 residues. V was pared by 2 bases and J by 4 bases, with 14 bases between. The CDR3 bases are TGTGCCAGCAGTTACGGGGCTGGCTCGGTAGAGACCCAGTACTTC. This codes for CASSYGAGSVETQYF.

The CDR3 here is CSVTVYTEAFF. The CDR3 bases are TGCAGCGTTACGGTATACACTGAAGCTTTCTTT. The chain employs TRBV29-1 and TRBJ1-1; D gene uncertain. Trimming shortened V by 5 bases and J by 3 bases, and 7 bases separated the two germline ends. CDR1 and CDR2 from the germline V gene are SQVTM and ANQGSEA. There are 11 residues in the CDR3.

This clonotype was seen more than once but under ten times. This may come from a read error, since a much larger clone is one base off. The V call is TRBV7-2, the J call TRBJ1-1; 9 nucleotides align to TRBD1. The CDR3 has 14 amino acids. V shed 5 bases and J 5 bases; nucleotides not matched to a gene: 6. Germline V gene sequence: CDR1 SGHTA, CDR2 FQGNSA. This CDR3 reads CTSSLQGARTEAFF. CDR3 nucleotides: TGTACCAGCAGCCTACAGGGGGCGCGAACTGAAGCTTTCTTT. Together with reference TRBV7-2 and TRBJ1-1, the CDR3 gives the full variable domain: GAGVSQSPSNKVTEKGKDVELRCDPISGHTALYWYRQSLGQGLEFLIYFQGNSAPDKSGLPSDRFSAERTGGSVSTLTIQRTQQEDSAVYLCTSSLQGARTEAFFGQGTRLTVV.

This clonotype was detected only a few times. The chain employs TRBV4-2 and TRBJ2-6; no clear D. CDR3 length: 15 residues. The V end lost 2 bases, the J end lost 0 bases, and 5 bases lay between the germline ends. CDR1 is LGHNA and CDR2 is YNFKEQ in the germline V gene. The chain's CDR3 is CASSQTFSGANVLTF. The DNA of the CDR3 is TGTGCCAGCAGCCAAACCTTCTCTGGGGCCAACGTCCTGACTTTC.

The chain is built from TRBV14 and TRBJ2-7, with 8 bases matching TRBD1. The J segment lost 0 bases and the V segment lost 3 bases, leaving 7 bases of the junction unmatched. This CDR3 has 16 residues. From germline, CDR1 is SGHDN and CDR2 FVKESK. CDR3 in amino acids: CASSQKQGVGSYEQYF. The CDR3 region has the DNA TGTGCCAGCAGCCAGAAACAGGGGGTAGGCTCCTACGAGCAGTACTTC.

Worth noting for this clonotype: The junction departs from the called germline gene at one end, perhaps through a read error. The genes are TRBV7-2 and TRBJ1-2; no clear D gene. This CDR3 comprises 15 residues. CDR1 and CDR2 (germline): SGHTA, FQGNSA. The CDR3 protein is CANSPTGDPGYGYTF. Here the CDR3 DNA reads TGTGCCAACAGCCCCACCGGAGACCCGGGTTATGGCTACACCTTC.

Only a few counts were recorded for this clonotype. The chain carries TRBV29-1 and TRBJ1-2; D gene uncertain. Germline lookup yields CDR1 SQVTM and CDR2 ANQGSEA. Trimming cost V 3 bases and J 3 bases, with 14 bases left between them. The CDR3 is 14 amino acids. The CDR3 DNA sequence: TGCAGCGTTGACCCTCCCAGCTCACACTATGGCTACACCTTC. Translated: CSVDPPSSHYGYTF.

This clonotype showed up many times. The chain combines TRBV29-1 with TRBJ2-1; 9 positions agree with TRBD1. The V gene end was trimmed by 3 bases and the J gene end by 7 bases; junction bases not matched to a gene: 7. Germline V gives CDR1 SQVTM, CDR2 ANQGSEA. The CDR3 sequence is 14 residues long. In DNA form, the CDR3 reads TGCAGCGTTGAGGGGACAGGGACTTGGAATGAGCAGTTCTTC. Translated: CSVEGTGTWNEQFF.

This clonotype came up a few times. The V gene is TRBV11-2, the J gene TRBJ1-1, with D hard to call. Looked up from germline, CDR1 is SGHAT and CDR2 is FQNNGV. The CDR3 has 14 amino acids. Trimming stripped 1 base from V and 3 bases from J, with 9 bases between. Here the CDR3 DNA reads TGTGCCAGCAGCTTAGTGAACACCTACACTGAAGCTTTCTTT. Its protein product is CASSLVNTYTEAFF.

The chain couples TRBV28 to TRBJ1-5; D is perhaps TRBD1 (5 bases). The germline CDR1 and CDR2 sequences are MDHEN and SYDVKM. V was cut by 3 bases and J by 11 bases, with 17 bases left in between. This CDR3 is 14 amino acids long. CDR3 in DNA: TGTGCCAGCAGTTTCCTTGGGGTGGGGCAGGCCCAGCATTTT. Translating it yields CASSFLGVGQAQHF.

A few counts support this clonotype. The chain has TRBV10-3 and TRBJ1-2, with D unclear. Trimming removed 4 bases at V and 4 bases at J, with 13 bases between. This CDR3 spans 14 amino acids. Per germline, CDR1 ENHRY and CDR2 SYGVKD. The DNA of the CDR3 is TGTGCCATCAGTGTGGAACAAGGGCTCTATGGCTACACCTTC. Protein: CAISVEQGLYGYTF.

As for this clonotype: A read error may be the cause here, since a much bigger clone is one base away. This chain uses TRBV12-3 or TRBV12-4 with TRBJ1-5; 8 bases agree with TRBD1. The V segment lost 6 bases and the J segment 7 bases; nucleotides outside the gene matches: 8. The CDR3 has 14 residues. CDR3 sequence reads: CASRVSGGGQPQHF. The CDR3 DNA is TGTGCCAGCAGGGTGTCAGGGGGCGGGCAGCCCCAGCATTTT.

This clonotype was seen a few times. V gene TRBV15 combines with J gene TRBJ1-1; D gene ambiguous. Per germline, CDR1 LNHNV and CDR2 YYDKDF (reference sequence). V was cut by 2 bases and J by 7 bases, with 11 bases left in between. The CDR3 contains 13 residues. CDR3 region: CATSRLQENEAFF. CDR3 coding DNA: TGTGCCACCAGCAGACTCCAGGAAAATGAAGCTTTCTTT.

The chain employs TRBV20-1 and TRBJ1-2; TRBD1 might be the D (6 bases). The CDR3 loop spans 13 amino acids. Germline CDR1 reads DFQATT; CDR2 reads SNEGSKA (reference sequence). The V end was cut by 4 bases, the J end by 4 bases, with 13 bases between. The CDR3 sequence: CSATGGERYGYTF. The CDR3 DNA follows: TGCAGTGCTACCGGGGGCGAACGCTATGGCTACACCTTC.

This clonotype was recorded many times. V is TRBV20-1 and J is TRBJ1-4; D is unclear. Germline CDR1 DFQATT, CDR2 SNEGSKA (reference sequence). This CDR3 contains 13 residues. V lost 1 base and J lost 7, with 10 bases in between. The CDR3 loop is CSARGSPIEKLFF. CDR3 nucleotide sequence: TGCAGTGCTAGAGGTTCACCGATTGAAAAACTGTTTTTT.

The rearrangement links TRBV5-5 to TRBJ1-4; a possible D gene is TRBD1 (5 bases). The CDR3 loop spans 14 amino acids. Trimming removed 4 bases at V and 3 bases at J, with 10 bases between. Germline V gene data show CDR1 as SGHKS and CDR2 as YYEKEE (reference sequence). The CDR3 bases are TGTGCCAGCAGCCGACAGCCTGCTAATGAAAAACTGTTTTTT. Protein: CASSRQPANEKLFF.

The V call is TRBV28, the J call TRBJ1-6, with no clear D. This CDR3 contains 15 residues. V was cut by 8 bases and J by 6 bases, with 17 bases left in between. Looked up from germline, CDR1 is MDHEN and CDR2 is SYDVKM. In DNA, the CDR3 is TGTGCCAGCCTACGGGGATCACGGGTTAATTCACCCCTCCACTTT. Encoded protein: CASLRGSRVNSPLHF.

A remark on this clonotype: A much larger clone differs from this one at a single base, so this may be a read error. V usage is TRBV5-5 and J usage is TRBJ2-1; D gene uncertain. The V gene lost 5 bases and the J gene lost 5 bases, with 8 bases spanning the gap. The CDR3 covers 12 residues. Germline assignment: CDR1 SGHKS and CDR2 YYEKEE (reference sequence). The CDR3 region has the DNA TGTGCCAGCAGTCCCGAGGACAATGAGCAGTTCTTC. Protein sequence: CASSPEDNEQFF.

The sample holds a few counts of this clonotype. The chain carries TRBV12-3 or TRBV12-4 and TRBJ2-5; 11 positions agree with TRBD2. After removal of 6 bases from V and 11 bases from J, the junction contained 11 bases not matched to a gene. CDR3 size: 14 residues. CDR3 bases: TGTGCCAGCAGAAGGACTAGCGGGTTAAATGAGCAGTACTTC. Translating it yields CASRRTSGLNEQYF.